Given below is one T cell receptor (beta chain) in context. Its antigen is unknown. TCR cDNA, made by 5'RACE template switching, carried an added universal primer site and UMIs. MiXCR, run by TCRdb on the 5' RACE reads, gives a single entry per CDR3 protein. The data show 300,000 to 350,000 distinct CDR3 sequences, 3% to 4.5% seen once. These data come from a study of T cells after yellow fever vaccination. Broader study findings: Only a small proportion of the clonotypes turned up in both the CD4 and the CD8 compartments, likely arising from convergent recombination. A large majority of primary-vaccination clones showed up again after the booster (roughly 95% CD4, around 90% CD8).

Looked up from germline, CDR1 is KGHSH and CDR2 is LQKENI. V dropped 1 base and J dropped 0 bases, with 12 bases sitting between them. This CDR3 is built from 16 residues. The rearrangement links TRBV18 to TRBJ2-5, with TRBD1 as a possible D gene (7 bases). This TCR was recovered from a man aged 18 to 30 who received the YFV17D yellow fever vaccine. The sample in question was PBMCs, obtained 5 days after the yellow fever booster vaccination. CDR3 in amino acids: CASSPQEGANQETQYF. CDR3 sequence (DNA): TGTGCCAGCTCACCACAGGAGGGGGCGAACCAAGAGACCCAGTACTTC.